One sample yielded the 10 T cell receptor beta chains listed below, sequenced in a study of cytomegalovirus exposure and HLA in healthy donors. Primers for the PCR totalled 60 Vbeta and 13 Jbeta. Some clones are missing from TCRdb's copy, which holds only in-frame ones; the method was immunoSEQ multiplex PCR. The sample carries about 130,000 clones, roughly 78% recorded once. The sequenced sample was PBMCs. The receptor source for this set is a man aged 25-45 years in good health and CMV-seropositive.

Only one count was recorded for this clone. The rearrangement uses TRBV7-9 and TRBJ1-2, with D possibly matching TRBD1 (5 bases). CDR3 length equals 14 residues. Germline V CDR1 and CDR2: SEHNR, FQNEAQ (reference sequence). Trimming removed 1 base at V and 3 bases at J, with 9 bases between. The CDR3 DNA sequence: TGTGCCAGCAGCTTAGAGTTCAGGGACTATGGCTACACCTTC. Protein sequence: CASSLEFRDYGYTF.

The CDR3 is CAISEGRFTGELFF. For the CDR3, the DNA is TGTGCCATCAGTGAGGGGAGATTCACCGGGGAGCTGTTTTTT. The V call is TRBV10-3, the J call TRBJ2-2; possible D gene TRBD2, 5 bases. CDR3 length equals 14 residues. The ends were cut back, 2 bases at V and 4 bases at J, with 8 bases in the middle. Germline V gives CDR1 ENHRY, CDR2 SYGVKD.

This clone has more than one count but fewer than ten. The V call is TRBV7-2, the J call TRBJ1-2; D perhaps matches TRBD1 (5 bases). Germline CDR1 is SGHTA and CDR2 is FQGNSA. Trimming took 5 bases from V and 4 from J, leaving 23 bases between them. The CDR3 spans 17 residues. CDR3 sequence reads: CASSPTAPRALGYGYTF. In nucleotides, the CDR3 is TGTGCCAGCAGCCCGACAGCGCCCAGGGCCCTTGGCTATGGCTACACCTTC. Based on the CDR3 plus reference TRBV7-2 and TRBJ1-2, the full variable domain is GAGVSQSPSNKVTEKGKDVELRCDPISGHTALYWYRQSLGQGLEFLIYFQGNSAPDKSGLPSDRFSAERTGGSVSTLTIQRTQQEDSAVYLCASSPTAPRALGYGYTFGSGTRLTVV.

V gene TRBV7-6 combines with J gene TRBJ2-3; 10 positions agree with TRBD2. The CDR3 loop spans 16 amino acids. V lost 3 bases, J lost 6 bases, and 9 bases stayed unmatched. Per the germline V gene, CDR1 is SGHVS and CDR2 is FNYEAQ. DNA of the CDR3: TGTGCCAGCAGCTTGGGTAGCGGGGGGCCGGGGGATACGCAGTATTTT. Protein: CASSLGSGGPGDTQYF.

The rearrangement links TRBV19 to TRBJ1-5; 7 nucleotides line up with TRBD1. Germline CDR1 LNHDA, CDR2 SQIVND (reference sequence). V lost 6 bases, J lost 9 bases, and 5 bases stayed unmatched. The CDR3 length is 12 residues. The CDR3 sequence is CASRAGGSPQHF. The CDR3 coding sequence is TGTGCCAGTAGAGCAGGGGGATCGCCCCAGCATTTT.

Turning to this clone: One end of the junction fails to match germline, which may point to a read error. Other nucleotide sequences in the sample specify the same CDR3. This chain links TRBV7-8 with TRBJ2-5, with D possibly TRBD1 on 5 matching bases. There are 14 residues in the CDR3. Germline lookup yields CDR1 SGHVS and CDR2 FQNEAQ. The DNA of the CDR3 is TGTGCTAGCAGCTCCCGACAGACGCAAGAGACCCAGTACTTC. This sequence encodes CASSSRQTQETQYF.

In the case of this clone: At one boundary the junction diverges from the germline segment, which might be a read error. The chain combines TRBV5-1 with TRBJ2-7; D unclear. Germline V gene lookup returns CDR1 SGHRS and CDR2 YFSETQ. The CDR3 spans 13 residues. The CDR3 sequence is CASSLKLPYERYF. CDR3 DNA: TGCGCCAGCAGCTTGAAGCTACCCTACGAGCGGTACTTC.

The chain recombines TRBV2 with TRBJ2-1; 10 nucleotides match TRBD2. The germline V gene has CDR1 SNHLY and CDR2 FYNNEI. This CDR3 contains 16 residues. Trimming removed 5 bases from V and 4 bases from J; junction bases left unmatched: 8. CDR3 nucleotides: TGTGCCAGCAGTCACACCGATAGCGGGGGGTACAATGAGCAGTTCTTC. Translating it yields CASSHTDSGGYNEQFF.

V usage is TRBV11-3 and J usage is TRBJ1-1; 8 bases match TRBD1. V shed 5 bases and J 3 bases; nucleotides not matched to a gene: 11. This CDR3 has 16 residues. Looked up from germline, CDR1 is SGHNT and CDR2 is YENEEA. The CDR3 reads CASSRTRDRKDTEAFF. CDR3 nucleotide sequence: TGTGCCAGCAGCCGGACCCGGGACAGGAAGGACACTGAAGCTTTCTTT.

The V and J genes are TRBV13 and TRBJ2-7, with 10 bases aligning to TRBD2. The CDR3 has 17 residues. The germline V gene encodes CDR1 PRHDT and CDR2 FYEKMQ (reference sequence). J was trimmed by 3 bases and V by 0 bases; bases with no gene match: 8. CDR3: CASSLGVSGGKYYEQYF. The CDR3 nucleotides are TGTGCCAGCAGCTTAGGAGTTAGCGGGGGGAAGTACTACGAGCAGTACTTC.